The entry below gives a single T cell receptor beta chain sequence along with its context. The V gene's germline CDR1 is KGHDR and CDR2 SFDVKD. V gave up 5 bases and J gave up 8 bases, with 15 bases separating them. The CDR3 runs to 14 residues. The entry originates in a study of control samples from healthy donors and cancer patients. Method: immunoSEQ multiplex PCR; TCRdb's copy keeps in-frame clones and lacks some. Of fewer than 200,000 clones in the sample, about 92% were seen once. V gene TRBV24-1 combines with J gene TRBJ1-5; a weak D match, TRBD1 (6 bases). Source material: blood. This receptor was taken from a man under 40 in good health. The CDR3 loop is CATSVGQPGEPQHF. Here the CDR3 DNA reads TGTGCCACCAGTGTGGGACAACCGGGGGAGCCCCAGCATTTT.